This TCR beta chain was retrieved from a study of Graves' ophthalmopathy and Graves' hyperthyroidism (dated by TCRdb to 2017 to 2018). About the study as a whole: Peripheral blood was collected before any treatment was given, at the time of initial diagnosis. To tell Graves' ophthalmopathy apart from Graves' hyperthyroidism, and to predict which patients would progress to ophthalmopathy, the study relied on TCR beta repertoire signatures. In total, over 130 blood samples were TCR-sequenced: 43 ophthalmopathy, some 75 hyperthyroidism and some 17 hyperthyroidism-to-ophthalmopathy patients. A discovery set of 100 patients (roughly 43 ophthalmopathy, 55 to 60 stable hyperthyroidism) was enrolled to explore V-J signatures distinguishing ophthalmopathy from hyperthyroidism. For independent validation, a separate cohort was made up of 18 hyperthyroidism patients plus 17 patients who later progressed from hyperthyroidism to ophthalmopathy. In about six hyperthyroidism patients, the T-cell repertoires found in thyroid tissue were compared with those found in blood. Following sample collection, hyperthyroidism patients were given methimazole at a starting dose of 30 mg daily, and ophthalmopathy patients were given high-dose intravenous methylprednisolone. For training and testing, the roughly 93 patients in the discovery cohort were randomly divided in a 7:3 ratio.

TCR beta CDR3 regions were amplified from RNA transcripts for repertoire sequencing. The first round was an RT-PCR using HTBI primers with the Qiagen OneStep RT-PCR kit, and this first round was followed by a second-round multiplex PCR, then size selection and purification. Libraries were sequenced paired-end with 100 bp reads on an Illumina HiSeq2000. The original methods were these. SOAPnuke was used to process the reads, removing any read that contained adapters or uncalled bases, had a mean Phred below 15, or lacked an exact match to the constant primer or identifier. High-quality paired reads were merged with COPE v1.2.5. Each unique nucleotide sequence was defined as a clonotype, and clonotypes were aligned to IMGT TRB V, D and J references with MiTCR v1.1. The analysis was limited to V-J combinations with a frequency above 0.0001, which together covered 99.2% of repertoires. A TCR clonal expansion and chaos score per V-J combination was defined as the ratio of F50 clonal expansion to chaos observed in the TCRdist matrix. Welch's t-statistics and random forest were used to reduce the features to about 12 V-J combinations, which were then used as input to a naive Bayes classifier. The Morisita-Horn index was used to measure how similar the thyroid and blood repertoires were. TCRdb's own reprocessing of the public reads used fastp at Q25 and MiXCR and kept productive beta chains. Rows are combined by CDR3 protein, so each entry shows the most common genes and DNA. TCRdb, not the authors, supplied the V and J calls. The sample table lists under 250,000 distinct CDR3 sequences, 29% of them with a count of one. The ten largest account for over 7.5% of the sample.

From the cysteine up to the phenylalanine, the CDR3 has a length of 16 residues. The read is trimmed to its CDR3 DNA, 48 bases read in frame from base 1. CDR1 and CDR2 are drawn from the germline V gene: MNHEY, SVGAGI. V drops 7 bases and J drops 5 bases, leaving 24 bases in between. This clonotype was seen many times. Its antigen remains undetermined. Base-call qualities are not available, and no considerably larger clone is one nucleotide away. The ophthalmopathy patients had moderately to severely active disease, with a Clinical Activity Score of 3 or higher, a NOSPECS grade of 4 or higher, and a disease duration of less than 3 months. Anyone with other autoimmune diseases, uncontrolled infections, pregnancy or lactation was excluded from the study. Diagnosis relied on clinical symptoms, serum thyroxine, TRAb, thyroid ultrasound and orbital computed tomography. Using Ficoll-Paque density gradient centrifugation, PBMCs were isolated from roughly 9.2 ml of fresh peripheral blood. Trizol reagent was used to extract the total RNA, and its quality was then checked on an Agilent 2100 Bioanalyzer.

Study-level results and caveats: Most expanded thyroid clonotypes with frequency above 0.001 were also detected in blood, suggesting blood repertoires may reflect the thyroid immune response. In validation, the model predicted ophthalmopathy progression with about 71% sensitivity and about 77% specificity; about a dozen predicted patients were CT-confirmed with GO in a median of around 6.5 months. In cross-validation, the 13-signature model distinguished ophthalmopathy from stable hyperthyroidism with about 87% sensitivity and 81% to 83% specificity, and in the test set the corresponding values were approximately 80% and 75%. No statistical method was used to predetermine the sample size, and group allocation was not hidden from the investigators.

The sequenced sample was peripheral blood. The clonotype was recovered from a man aged 50 to 60 with Graves' ophthalmopathy. Donor details come from another sample of the same person, matched by shared clones. In this chain, TRBV6-5 is recombined with TRBJ2-7; the D segment cannot be called with confidence. The nucleotide sequence is given as TGTGCCAGCAACGAGGACGGGTCCGGCATTAGGGACGAGCAGTACTTC. This yields the protein CASNEDGSGIRDEQYF.